The T cell receptor (beta chain) under discussion was sequenced for a study of cytomegalovirus exposure and HLA in healthy donors. Primers included in the PCR were 60 Vbeta and 13 Jbeta primers. Assay used: immunoSEQ multiplex PCR; TCRdb lists only in-frame clones, some missing. This repertoire shows about 130,000 clones, roughly 78% found once; its top ten account for more than 8%. With 0 bases clipped from V and 4 bases from J, the junction kept 4 bases outside the gene matches. The CDR3 is 15 amino acids. Germline assignment: CDR1 MGHRA and CDR2 YSYEKL. The V and J genes are TRBV4-1 and TRBJ1-1; 8 bases are shared with TRBD1. The sequenced sample was PBMCs. This sequence originates from a man aged 25 to 40 in good health and CMV-seropositive. The CDR3 DNA reads as TGCGCCAGCAGCCAAGATCAGGGGGCGGTCACTGAAGCTTTCTTT. Protein sequence: CASSQDQGAVTEAFF.